The 25 T cell receptor beta chains in this list originate from one sample, sequenced in a study of T-cell reconstitution after alpha-beta-depleted transplantation in children. Unique molecular identifiers were used to barcode this TCRbeta library. MiXCR, run by TCRdb on the PCR reads, gives a single entry per CDR3 protein. The data contain about 540,000 distinct CDR3 sequences, approximately 20% of them singletons. This specimen was PBMCs from the stem cell graft donor, taken from the stem cell graft. The receptors shown here come from a human donor who donated a stem cell graft to a child with acute lymphoblastic leukemia.

The rearrangement uses TRBV11-2 and TRBJ2-4, with a possible D match to TRBD2 (6 bases). V gave up 3 bases and J gave up 6 bases, with 9 bases separating them. Germline V gives CDR1 SGHAT, CDR2 FQNNGV. The CDR3 has 13 amino acids. The DNA of the CDR3 is TGTGCCAGCAGCTTGGGGAGGTCAAACATTCAGTACTTC. Protein sequence: CASSLGRSNIQYF.

There are a few counts of this clonotype. This chain links TRBV20-1 with TRBJ1-6; D gene uncertain. This CDR3 has 12 residues. Germline-derived CDR1 and CDR2 are DFQATT and SNEGSKA (reference sequence). The germline V and J ends were trimmed by 1 base and 9 bases, with 7 bases remaining between them. The CDR3: CSARAEASPLHF. DNA for the CDR3: TGCAGTGCTAGAGCAGAGGCTTCACCCCTCCACTTT.

The chain employs TRBV12-3 or TRBV12-4 and TRBJ2-1; 11 nucleotides agree with TRBD1. V was clipped by 7 bases and J by 9 bases; unmatched bases: 14. CDR3 length: 16 residues. CDR3 sequence: CASKTDGTGGTGEQFF. CDR3 in DNA: TGTGCCAGCAAGACGGATGGGACAGGGGGTACGGGTGAGCAGTTCTTC.

The J gene is TRBJ2-3, the V gene TRBV7-3; 13 positions agree with TRBD2. The CDR3 has 19 amino acids. Germline V gene data show CDR1 as SGHTA and CDR2 as FQGTGA. Trimming took 2 bases from V and 2 from J; bases not matched to a gene: 10. CDR3 in DNA: TGTGCCAGCAGCTTATCTGCCCCGGGACTAGCGGGATTCACAGATACGCAGTATTTT. It translates to CASSLSAPGLAGFTDTQYF.

V is TRBV6-2 or TRBV6-3 and J is TRBJ2-1; TRBD2 matches 10 bases. Germline trimming cut 7 bases from V and 7 bases from J; bases unmatched to any gene: 19. Germline V gene sequence: CDR1 MNHEY, CDR2 SVGEGT. The CDR3 is 18 residues long. CDR3 region: CASTRSFKHSGRTNEQFF. The CDR3 region has the DNA TGTGCCAGCACCAGGAGTTTTAAACATAGCGGGAGGACGAATGAGCAGTTCTTC.

This clonotype was seen a handful of times. The chain carries TRBV29-1 and TRBJ2-1; D may match TRBD1 or TRBD2 (5 bases each). This CDR3 is built from 12 residues. Germline lookup yields CDR1 SQVTM and CDR2 ANQGSEA. Trimming shortened V by 7 bases and J by 3 bases, and 10 bases separated the two germline ends. The CDR3 sequence is CSAWDRYNEQFF. The CDR3 coding sequence is TGCAGCGCCTGGGACCGCTACAATGAGCAGTTCTTC.

This clonotype was seen only a few times. The V and J genes are TRBV29-1 and TRBJ2-7; D uncertain. Germline CDR1 and CDR2: SQVTM and ANQGSEA. This CDR3 comprises 12 residues. The V end was cut by 5 bases, the J end by 4 bases, with 12 bases between. CDR3 sequence reads: CSVTTLGYEQYF. The DNA for the CDR3 is TGCAGCGTTACTACCTTGGGTTACGAGCAGTACTTC.

V usage is TRBV7-9 and J usage is TRBJ2-5; D is ambiguous. Per the germline V gene, CDR1 is SEHNR and CDR2 is FQNEAQ (reference sequence). The ends were cut back, 7 bases at V and 3 bases at J, with 21 bases in the middle. CDR3 length: 16 amino acids. The CDR3 region has the DNA TGTGCCAGCAACGCCGGCATCGGTGCGGCCGAAGAGACCCAGTACTTC. This codes for CASNAGIGAAEETQYF. The full variable domain, with the rest looked up from reference TRBV7-9 and TRBJ2-5, is DTGVSQNPRHKITKRGQNVTFRCDPISEHNRLYWYRQTLGQGPEFLTYFQNEAQLEKSRLLSDRFSAERPKGSFSTLEIQRTEQGDSAMYLCASNAGIGAAEETQYFGPGTRLLVL.

This clonotype was counted between two and nine times. The CDR3 here is CASSDRANTGELFF. The CDR3 DNA sequence: TGTGCCAGCAGCGACAGGGCAAACACCGGGGAGCTGTTTTTT. V gene TRBV6-1 combines with J gene TRBJ2-2; 7 bases agree with TRBD1. The V segment lost 6 bases and the J segment 2 bases; nucleotides outside the gene matches: 3. From germline, CDR1 is MNHNS and CDR2 SASEGT. This CDR3 contains 14 residues.

The chain recombines TRBV6-1 with TRBJ2-3; D is possibly TRBD1 or TRBD2 (5 bases each). V was cut by 5 bases and J by 2 bases, with 17 bases left in between. CDR1 and CDR2 (germline): MNHNS, SASEGT. The CDR3 runs to 16 residues. DNA for the CDR3: TGTGCCAGCAGTCCACGGGGCCCAGCCTTCACAGATACGCAGTATTTT. Translation gives CASSPRGPAFTDTQYF.

This clonotype was observed a handful of times. The chain couples TRBV24-1 to TRBJ2-2; weak D call: TRBD1 (7 bases). V lost 5 bases and J 5 bases, leaving 11 bases between the germline ends. This CDR3 is built from 14 residues. Per the germline V gene, CDR1 is KGHDR and CDR2 is SFDVKD. The CDR3 region has the DNA TGTGCCACCAGTGCCCCAGGGGGGACCGGGGAGCTGTTTTTT. Protein sequence: CATSAPGGTGELFF.

The table lists this clonotype with a few counts. This chain joins TRBV12-3 or TRBV12-4 and TRBJ1-2; 8 positions agree with TRBD1. This CDR3 is 16 amino acids long. V gave up 3 bases and J gave up 5 bases; unmatched junction bases: 11. CDR3 in amino acids: CASSFSGQALAYGYTF. The CDR3 DNA follows: TGTGCCAGCAGTTTTTCGGGACAGGCACTGGCTTATGGCTACACCTTC.

This clonotype occurred a few times. The junction does not match germline at one end; this may be a read error. The CDR3 here is CASTLMGKPVYEQYF. CDR3 bases: TGTGCCAGCACCTTAATGGGCAAACCGGTCTACGAGCAGTACTTC. This rearrangement joins TRBV7-9 to TRBJ2-7; D remains ambiguous. The CDR3 runs 15 residues. The germline V gene encodes CDR1 SEHNR and CDR2 FQNEAQ (reference sequence).

The chain recombines TRBV2 with TRBJ2-5; D is ambiguous. From germline, CDR1 is SNHLY and CDR2 FYNNEI. The V and J ends lost 1 base and 2 bases respectively, with 11 bases between them. The CDR3 runs to 15 residues. In DNA form, the CDR3 reads TGTGCCAGCAGTGAAGAGGCCCTCCGGCAAGAGACCCAGTACTTC. It translates to CASSEEALRQETQYF.

The V and J genes are TRBV5-1 and TRBJ2-7; 8 bases are shared with TRBD2. CDR3 length equals 15 residues. The V gene's germline CDR1 is SGHRS and CDR2 YFSETQ. J gave up 3 bases and V 4 bases, and 9 bases lay outside the gene matches. CDR3 amino acids: CASSPAGVEVYEQYF. DNA of the CDR3: TGCGCCAGCAGCCCAGCGGGAGTAGAGGTCTACGAGCAGTACTTC.

This clonotype was observed a handful of times. The chain links TRBV2 to TRBJ2-3, with 12 bases matching TRBD2. Germline CDR1 reads SNHLY; CDR2 reads FYNNEI. V shed 5 bases and J 3 bases; nucleotides not matched to a gene: 6. The CDR3 totals 16 residues. CDR3 residues: CASSIETSGSTDTQYF. The CDR3 coding sequence is TGTGCCAGCAGTATCGAGACTAGCGGGAGTACAGATACGCAGTATTTT.

The chain uses TRBV27 and TRBJ2-1; the D call may be TRBD1 or TRBD2 (5 bases each). This CDR3 has 14 amino acids. V was shortened by 2 bases and J by 2 bases, with 7 bases between the two germline ends. Germline values: CDR1 MNHEY, CDR2 SMNVEV (reference sequence). This CDR3 reads CASSLEGTYNEQFF. The DNA of the CDR3 is TGTGCCAGCAGTTTAGAGGGGACCTACAATGAGCAGTTCTTC.

This clonotype was counted a few times. J is TRBJ1-1 and V is TRBV2; D not certain. V was clipped by 1 base and J by 6 bases, with 6 bases between them. The germline V gene has CDR1 SNHLY and CDR2 FYNNEI. This CDR3 is built from 12 residues. CDR3 DNA: TGTGCCAGCAGTGAAGGAGGGCCTGAAGCTTTCTTT. Its protein product is CASSEGGPEAFF.

This chain links TRBV6-5 with TRBJ2-7, with D possibly matching TRBD2 (7 bases). Deletions cut 2 bases from V and 1 base from J, with 15 bases between. The CDR3 is made up of 16 amino acids. CDR1 is MNHEY and CDR2 is SVGAGI in the germline V gene. CDR3 nucleotide sequence: TGTGCCAGCAGTTACGTTTCGGGGGGCCAGTCCTACGAGCAGTACTTC. Protein: CASSYVSGGQSYEQYF.

The chain links TRBV5-1 to TRBJ2-5; D may be TRBD2 (7 bases). The CDR3 is 15 amino acids. The V gene lost 4 bases and the J gene lost 4 bases, with 17 bases spanning the gap. Germline CDR1 and CDR2: SGHRS and YFSETQ. The CDR3 DNA sequence: TGCGCCAGCAGCCCCTCGCTTGCGGGGGCAGAGACCCAGTACTTC. As protein: CASSPSLAGAETQYF.

This clonotype was recorded a few times. V gene TRBV12-3 or TRBV12-4 combines with J gene TRBJ1-5, with D perhaps matching TRBD1 (5 bases). The CDR3 is 15 amino acids. Trimming left V 4 bases short and J 1 base short, with 11 bases between. The CDR3, as DNA: TGTGCCAGCAGTTGGGACCCCATGAGCAATCAGCCCCAGCATTTT. It codes for CASSWDPMSNQPQHF.

The rearrangement joins TRBV6-4 to TRBJ2-3; D possibly matches TRBD1 or TRBD2 (6 bases each). The V and J ends lost 3 bases and 1 base respectively, with 8 bases between them. In germline, CDR1 is MRHNA, CDR2 SNTAGT. The CDR3 contains 14 residues. The CDR3 region has the DNA TGTGCCAGCAGTGAGGAGGGGGGCACAGATACGCAGTATTTT. Translated: CASSEEGGTDTQYF.

The DNA for the CDR3 is TGCAGCGTCGCCGGGACTAGCTTTAGGGAGACCCAGTACTTC. Its protein product is CSVAGTSFRETQYF. V gene TRBV29-1 combines with J gene TRBJ2-5; TRBD2 agrees at 9 bases. Germline V CDR1 and CDR2: SQVTM, ANQGSEA. This CDR3 has 14 residues. Trimming at V came to 6 bases and at J to 5 bases, leaving 10 bases not matched to a gene.

CDR3 sequence: CASSQYGTTVVWNEQFF. The CDR3 region has the DNA TGCGCCAGCAGCCAGTACGGTACGACAGTGGTGTGGAATGAGCAGTTCTTC. The rearrangement uses TRBV5-1 and TRBJ2-1; D is perhaps TRBD1 (5 bases). Trimming left V 4 bases short and J 7 bases short, with 24 bases between. CDR1 and CDR2 from the germline V gene are SGHRS and YFSETQ. The CDR3 covers 17 residues.

This clonotype was seen more than once but under ten times. The rearrangement uses TRBV29-1 and TRBJ1-2; D remains ambiguous. The length of the CDR3 is 15 residues. From germline, CDR1 is SQVTM and CDR2 ANQGSEA. V lost 3 bases to trimming and J lost 2 bases, with 16 bases between them. Here the CDR3 reads CSVDGSGFSNYGYTF. The CDR3 nucleotides read TGCAGCGTTGATGGTTCTGGTTTTTCCAACTATGGCTACACCTTC.